The entry that follows covers one T cell receptor beta chain sequence. Its target is unknown. This specimen belongs to a study of T cell repertoires in cytomegalovirus infection. Study overall: Signatures in public TCR beta sequences pointed to both CMV infection and matching HLA type.

Study outcomes and limitations: The cumulative frequency of public TCR beta families distinguished individuals who carried CMV together with the relevant HLA.

V lost 8 bases, J lost 5 bases, and 16 bases lay in between. This CDR3 comprises 14 residues. MiXCR was run by TCRdb on the reads, yielding one entry per CDR3 protein. Of around 530,000 distinct CDR3 sequences listed, about 15% are singletons. The sample consisted of CD8+ T cells from PBMCs. V is TRBV12-3 or TRBV12-4 and J is TRBJ2-1; D may match TRBD1 or TRBD2 (6 bases each). This sequence was found in a human donor in good health (CMV status not recorded). Some clones in this sample may be carry-over from other donors' samples. The DNA of the CDR3 is TGTGCCAGCGATTGGGGGGACATCAACAATGAGCAGTTCTTC. Encoded protein: CASDWGDINNEQFF.